This TCR beta chain comes out of a study of T cell responses to AZD1222 COVID-19 vaccine. Findings of the study overall: Clonal diversity was possibly underestimated, and the donors were mostly white British, with more females. Among spike-specific TCRs, nearly half reportedly target unmutated variant regions.

The repertoire was sequenced with immunoSEQ multiplex PCR; TCRdb's copy has only in-frame clones and lacks some. The sample shows about 120,000 clones, about 93% of them seen only once. After removal of 4 bases from V and 10 bases from J, the junction contained 9 bases not matched to a gene. The CDR3 has 15 amino acids. Germline lookup yields CDR1 LNHDA and CDR2 SQIVND (reference sequence). Points on this clone: Its matching antigen is unknown.

The receptor was isolated from an adult who received the AZD1222 COVID-19 vaccine. This chain joins TRBV19 and TRBJ1-6; TRBD1 matches 8 bases. The input for sequencing was peripheral blood, taken 28 days after the second AZD1222 dose. The DNA of the CDR3 is TGTGCCAGTAGTAACCACCAGGGGGCTTTGTCACCCCTCCACTTT. It yields the protein CASSNHQGALSPLHF.